The rows below give T cell receptor beta chains drawn from one sample of a study of tumor-infiltrating lymphocytes in primary liver carcinoma. In TCRdb, the multiplex PCR reads were re-called with MiXCR into one record per CDR3 protein. Among about 78,000 distinct CDR3 sequences listed, about two thirds were seen once. Sample: liver tumor tissue from sampling region 4. The receptors originated from a woman aged 55-69 years with primary liver carcinoma and hepatitis B virus infection. Both conserved end residues are part of each CDR3. D genes are given only for firm matches. A row's size may be missing; if present it is once, few, many or a size class.

size	V	length	D	J	DNA	CDR3
NA	TRBV14	18	TRBD2	TRBJ2-1	TGTGCCAGCAGTCAAGATTCGGGGTGCCTAGCGGCTAGGAATGAGCAGTTCTTC	CASSQDSGCLAARNEQFF
NA	TRBV29-1	17	TRBD1	TRBJ2-4	TGCAGGGTTGAAGTATTGGGACAGAGGATAGCCAAAAACATTCAGTACTTC	CRVEVLGQRIAKNIQYF
NA	TRBV11-3	15	TRBD1	TRBJ2-7	TGTACCAGCAGCCCCGGGACAGGGGGCAACTACGGGCAATACTTC	CTSSPGTGGNYGQYF
NA	TRBV11-2	15	NA	TRBJ2-2	TGTGCCAGCAACCCTCCGCAAGGACCGACTGGGGGGCTGTTTTTT	CASNPPQGPTGGLFF
NA	TRBV11-2	16	NA	TRBJ2-1	TGTGCCAGCAGCTCAGGAGAGTGGGGGCCCAATAATGAGCAGTTCTTC	CASSSGEWGPNNEQFF
NA	TRBV11-2	17	NA	TRBJ2-3	TGTACCAGCAGCTTAGGGGGGCTAACGTACACGTCAGGTACGCAGTATTTT	CTSSLGGLTYTSGTQYF
NA	TRBV20-1	15	TRBD2	TRBJ2-1	TGCAGTGCTAGAGAAGCCGGGGGGTCCTACAATGAGCAGTTCTTC	CSAREAGGSYNEQFF
many	TRBV14	14	NA	TRBJ2-4	TGTGCCAGCAGCCAACTGGCTTCTCAAAACATTCAGTACTTC	CASSQLASQNIQYF
NA	TRBV11-2	16	NA	TRBJ2-7	TGTGCCAGCACGACTCCTGGGTGGGAGGCAACGGGGGAGCAGCACTTC	CASTTPGWEATGEQHF
NA	TRBV6-5	17	TRBD2	TRBJ2-1	TGTGCCAGCGGTTACCAGCCTAGCGGGAATTCTGTCGATGAGCAGTTCTTC	CASGYQPSGNSVDEQFF
NA	TRBV6-6	18	NA	TRBJ1-5	TGTGCCAGCAGTTACCAGCCGGAACTCGGGGGGATCAATCATCCCCAGCATTTT	CASSYQPELGGINHPQHF
NA	TRBV11-2	14	NA	TRBJ2-7	TGTGCCAGCAGCCTGGTCAGGGTAGGGCACGAGCAGTACTTC	CASSLVRVGHEQYF
NA	TRBV11-3	14	NA	TRBJ1-1	TGTGCCAGTAGTCAGGACGGCTTGAACACTGGAGCTTTCTTT	CASSQDGLNTGAFF
NA	TRBV12-3/TRBV12-4	15	NA	TRBJ2-1	TGCGCCAGCACCATCCCAGGGTCCCTTGTCAATAAGCAGTTCTTC	CASTIPGSLVNKQFF
NA	TRBV12-3/TRBV12-4	14	NA	TRBJ2-1	TGTGCCAGCAATCTCGGTGGGACCGACAATGAGCAGTTCTTC	CASNLGGTDNEQFF
many	TRBV28	14	TRBD2	TRBJ2-1	TGTGCCAGCAGCCCCGGGACTAGCGCCCGCGGTGGCTTCTTC	CASSPGTSARGGFF
many	TRBV28	13	TRBD1	TRBJ2-2	TGTGCCAACCAGGGGGCCGGCACCGGGGAGCTGTTTTTT	CANQGAGTGELFF
NA	TRBV12-3/TRBV12-4	13	NA	TRBJ2-1	TGTGCCAGTAGTTCATGGGTTCACAATGAGCAGTCCTTC	CASSSWVHNEQSF
NA	TRBV5-6	17	TRBD2	TRBJ2-1	TGTGCCAGCAGCTTGTACCCCCCTTGGGGTAGCGGGGAAGGGCAGTTCTTC	CASSLYPPWGSGEGQFF
many	TRBV6-2/TRBV6-3	15	TRBD1	TRBJ1-2	TGTGCCAGCAGTAAGACCGGACAGGAGATTCTGGGCTACACCTTC	CASSKTGQEILGYTF
NA	TRBV11-2	15	TRBD1	TRBJ2-7	TGTGCCGGCAGCTTATCGGGACAGGCTTACTACGAGCATTACTTC	CAGSLSGQAYYEHYF
NA	TRBV6-2/TRBV6-3	17	TRBD2	TRBJ2-1	TGTGCCAGCACCGGGACTAGCGGGAAGTCCTTTTACAATGGGCAGTTCTTC	CASTGTSGKSFYNGQFF
few	TRBV6-1	15	NA	TRBJ2-2	TGTGCCAGCAGTTTCTTGGAGAGAGGCACCGGGGTACTGTTTTTT	CASSFLERGTGVLFF
NA	TRBV5-1	14	TRBD2	TRBJ2-1	TGCACCAGCAGCTTTAGCGGGAGTCGGAATGTGCAGTTCTTC	CTSSFSGSRNVQFF
NA	TRBV20-1	14	NA	TRBJ2-7	TGCAGTGCTAGAGACCAGTACATCTCCTACGAGCGGTACTTC	CSARDQYISYERYF
NA	TRBV30	15	NA	TRBJ2-1	TGTGCCTGCTGTCGAGGAGGGGCGTCCTACAATGAGCAGTTCTTC	CACCRGGASYNEQFF
few	TRBV30	16	NA	TRBJ1-4	TGTGCCTGGAGTGTACAGGGCACTGCAACTAATGGAAAACTGTTTTTT	CAWSVQGTATNGKLFF
many	TRBV4-2	15	NA	TRBJ1-1	TGTGCCAGCAGCCAAGGTGACGGACTGAACACTGAAGCTTTCTTT	CASSQGDGLNTEAFF
NA	TRBV7-8	16	NA	TRBJ1-1	TGTGCCAGCAGCCGAGGCCCGGTGGGGACAAACACTAAAGCTTTCTTT	CASSRGPVGTNTKAFF
once	TRBV29-1	15	NA	TRBJ2-3	TGCAGCGTTGAAGGGGGATACCCAAACCCTGATACGCAGTATTTT	CSVEGGYPNPDTQYF
NA	TRBV29-1	14	NA	TRBJ2-7	TGCAGCGTTGTAGGCGGGATGGGAGTCGACGAACAGTACTTC	CSVVGGMGVDEQYF
NA	TRBV11-2	15	NA	TRBJ1-6	TGTGCCAACAGCTTTACTGGCCCGTACAGCTCACCCCTCCACTTT	CANSFTGPYSSPLHF
NA	TRBV6-2/TRBV6-3	15	TRBD2	TRBJ2-1	TGTGTCAACAGGCCCCCCGCTAGCGGGAGCTATGAGCAGTTATTC	CVNRPPASGSYEQLF
NA	TRBV3-1	16	NA	TRBJ1-4	TGTGCCAGCAGCCGGAGGACAGCCTCATTTAATGAAAAACTGTTTTTT	CASSRRTASFNEKLFF
NA	TRBV5-1	13	NA	TRBJ2-2	TGCGCCAGCAGCTTGGGAAACACCGGGGATCTGTTTTTC	CASSLGNTGDLFF
many	TRBV12-3/TRBV12-4	14	NA	TRBJ1-6	TGTGCCAGCAGTTTGAGTAGGGGGGACTCACCCCTCCACTTT	CASSLSRGDSPLHF
NA	TRBV21-1	17	NA	TRBJ2-3	TGTGCCAGCAGCAAAAGAGAGTGGTCCAAGGGAACGGATACGCAGTATTTT	CASSKREWSKGTDTQYF